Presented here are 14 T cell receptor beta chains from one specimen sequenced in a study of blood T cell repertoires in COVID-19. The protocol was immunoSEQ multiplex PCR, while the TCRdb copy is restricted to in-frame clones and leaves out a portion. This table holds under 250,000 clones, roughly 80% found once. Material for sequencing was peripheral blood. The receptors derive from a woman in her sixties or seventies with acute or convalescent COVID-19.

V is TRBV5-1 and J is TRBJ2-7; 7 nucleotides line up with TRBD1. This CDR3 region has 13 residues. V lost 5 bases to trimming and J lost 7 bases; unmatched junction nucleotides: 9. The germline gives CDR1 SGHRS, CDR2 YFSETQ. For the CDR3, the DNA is TGCGCCAGCAGAGAACCAGGGGGTGGTGAGCAGTACGTC. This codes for CASREPGGGEQYV.

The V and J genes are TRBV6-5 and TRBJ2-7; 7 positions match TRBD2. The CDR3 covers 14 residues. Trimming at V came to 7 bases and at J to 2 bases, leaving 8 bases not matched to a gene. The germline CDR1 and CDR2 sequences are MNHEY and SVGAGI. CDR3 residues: CASTPGRGAYEQYF. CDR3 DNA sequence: TGTGCCAGCACCCCGGGACGGGGGGCCTACGAGCAGTACTTC.

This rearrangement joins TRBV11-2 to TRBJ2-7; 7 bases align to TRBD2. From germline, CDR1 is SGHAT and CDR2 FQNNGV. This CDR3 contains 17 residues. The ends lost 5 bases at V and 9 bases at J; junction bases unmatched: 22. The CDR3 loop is CASSRRGTHFPRSRQYF. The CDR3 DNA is TGTGCCAGCAGCAGGCGGGGGACGCATTTTCCCAGATCGAGGCAGTACTTC.

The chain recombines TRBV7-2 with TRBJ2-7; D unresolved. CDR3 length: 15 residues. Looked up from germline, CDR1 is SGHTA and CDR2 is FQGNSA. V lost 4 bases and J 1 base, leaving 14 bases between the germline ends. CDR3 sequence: CASSSGPPPSYEQYF. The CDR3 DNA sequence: TGTGCCAGCAGCTCTGGCCCCCCGCCATCCTACGAGCAGTACTTC.

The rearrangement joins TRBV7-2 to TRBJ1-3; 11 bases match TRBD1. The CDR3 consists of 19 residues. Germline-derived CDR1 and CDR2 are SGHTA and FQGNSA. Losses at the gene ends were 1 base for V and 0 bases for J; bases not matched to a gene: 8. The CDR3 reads CASSLGPGQGGSSGNTIYF. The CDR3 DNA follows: TGTGCCAGCAGCTTAGGGCCGGGACAGGGGGGGAGCTCTGGAAACACCATATATTTT.

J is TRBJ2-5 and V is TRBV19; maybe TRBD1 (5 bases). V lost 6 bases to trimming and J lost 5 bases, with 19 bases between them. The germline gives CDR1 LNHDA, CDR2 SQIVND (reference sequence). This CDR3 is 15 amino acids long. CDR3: CASSWGGTSAETQYF. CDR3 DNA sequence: TGTGCCAGTAGCTGGGGCGGAACATCGGCTGAGACCCAGTACTTC.

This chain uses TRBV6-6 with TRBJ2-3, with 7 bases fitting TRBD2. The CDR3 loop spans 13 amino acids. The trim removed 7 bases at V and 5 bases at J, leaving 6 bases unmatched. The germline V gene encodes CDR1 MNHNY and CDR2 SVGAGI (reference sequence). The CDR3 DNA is TGTGCCAGCACCCTGGGGGGGGGAGATACGCAGTATTTT. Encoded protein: CASTLGGGDTQYF.

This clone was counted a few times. The CDR3 nucleotides are TGTGCCACCAGTAAAGGAGGCACAGATACGCAGTATTTT. Amino acid sequence: CATSKGGTDTQYF. This chain uses TRBV24-1 with TRBJ2-3; D not resolved. V gave up 6 bases and J gave up 1 base, with 7 bases separating them. The CDR3 runs to 13 residues. Germline loops: CDR1 KGHDR, CDR2 SFDVKD.

The CDR3 DNA sequence: TGTGCCTGGAGTGTAGGACAGGGGGATCAGCCCCAGCATTTT. Translated: CAWSVGQGDQPQHF. The V and J genes are TRBV30 and TRBJ1-5; 10 bases fit TRBD1. V lost 0 bases, J lost 5 bases, and 1 base stayed unmatched. Germline V gives CDR1 GTSNPN, CDR2 SVGIG (reference sequence). This CDR3 has 14 amino acids.

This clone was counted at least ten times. The CDR3 DNA reads as TGTGCCAGCAGTTTAGGAGGGGCGGGTCAAGAGACCCAGTACTTC. This encodes CASSLGGAGQETQYF. The chain recombines TRBV25-1 with TRBJ2-5, with D tentatively TRBD2 (6 bases). CDR3 length: 15 residues. V was pared by 5 bases and J by 2 bases, with 15 bases between. Germline assignment: CDR1 MGHDK and CDR2 SYGVNS.

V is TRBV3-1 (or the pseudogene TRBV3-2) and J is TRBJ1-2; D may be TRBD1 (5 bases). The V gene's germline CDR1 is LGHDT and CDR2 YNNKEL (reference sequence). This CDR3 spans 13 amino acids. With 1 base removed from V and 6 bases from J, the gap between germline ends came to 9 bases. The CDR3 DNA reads TGTGCCAGCAGCCAAGTATCAGGGAATGGCTACACCTTC. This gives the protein CASSQVSGNGYTF.

The CDR3 loop reads CASSLAFSYEQYF. CDR3 DNA: TGTGCCAGCAGCCTAGCGTTCTCCTACGAGCAGTACTTC. The chain joins TRBV6-5 to TRBJ2-7; a possible D gene is TRBD2 (6 bases). CDR3 length: 13 residues. CDR1 MNHEY and CDR2 SVGAGI come from the germline V gene. With 6 bases removed from V and 0 bases from J, the gap between germline ends came to 9 bases.

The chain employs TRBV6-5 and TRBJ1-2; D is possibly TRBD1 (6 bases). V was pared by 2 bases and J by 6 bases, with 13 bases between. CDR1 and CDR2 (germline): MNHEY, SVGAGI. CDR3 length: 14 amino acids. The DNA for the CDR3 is TGTGCCAGCAGTTACCTTGGGACATCTGATGGCTACACCTTC. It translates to CASSYLGTSDGYTF.

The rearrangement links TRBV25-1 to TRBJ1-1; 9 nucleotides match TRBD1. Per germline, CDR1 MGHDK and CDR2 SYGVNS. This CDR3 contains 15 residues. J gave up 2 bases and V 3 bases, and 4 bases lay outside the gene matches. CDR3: CASSEGQGKNTEAFF. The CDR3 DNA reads TGTGCCAGCAGTGAGGGACAGGGAAAAAACACTGAAGCTTTCTTT.